This TCR beta chain was retrieved from a study of blood T cell repertoires in COVID-19. CDR3 length: 16 amino acids. V gave up 7 bases and J gave up 3 bases; unmatched junction bases: 8. Original processing notes: Nucleated cell number was recorded as an estimate derived from reference gene primer amplification. Clones were sequenced by immunoSEQ multiplex PCR, and TCRdb holds only the in-frame ones, with some missing. V, J and clone size derive from that table, while D and trimming were established from the DNA sequence. The sample consists of 200,000 to 250,000 clones, about four fifths of them appearing once.

The sample consisted of peripheral blood. The receptor's source is a man in his thirties or forties who had recovered from COVID-19. This rearrangement joins TRBV23-1 to TRBJ1-5, with 11 bases fitting TRBD1. TRBV23-1 is noted as an ORF with a role that remains uncertain. The CDR3 DNA reads TGCGCCAGCATTACCGGGACAGGGGGAACCAATCAGCCCCAGCATTTT. As protein: CASITGTGGTNQPQHF.